The subject of this entry is one T cell receptor (beta chain). Antigen specificity is unknown. This entry comes from a study of shared clonotypes between healthy human individuals. Original processing methods: Junction-only sequences without quality scores were provided by ImmunoSEQ, so filtering was different. This table comes from immunoSEQ multiplex PCR, and its TCRdb copy is limited to in-frame clones, with some not included. The V and J calls and clone size were taken over from that table, and D and trimming were inferred from the DNA. There are about 2 million clones in the sample; just under 95% occur only once, and 1% to 1.5% lies in the top ten. Naivety among CD8 cells was defined by CD45RO negativity and positive CCR7 selection, thereby excluding terminally differentiated effector memory CD45RA+ cells. Study-level points and caveats: The donor pool, a small one, limited the genetic and exposure-history diversity represented.

The sequenced sample consisted of naive CD8+ T cells sorted from blood. The receptor was isolated from a man younger than 35 in good health.

The CDR3 DNA reads as TGTGCCAGCAGCCCCGGGTCCAATCAGCCCCAGCATTTT. Amino acid sequence: CASSPGSNQPQHF. The V gene is TRBV28, the J gene TRBJ1-5, with D unclear. V gave up 6 bases and J gave up 3 bases, with 9 bases separating them. Germline loops: CDR1 MDHEN, CDR2 SYDVKM. The CDR3 is made up of 13 amino acids.